The 15 T cell receptor beta chains below come from one sample, sequenced in a study of a mutant IDH1 vaccine in newly diagnosed glioma. As for time point: week 5, during vaccination. With topical imiquimod, each dose of the vaccine consisted of 300 ug of mutant IDH1 20-mer peptide. Repertoires were generated with immunoSEQ multiplex PCR, while TCRdb's copy carries only in-frame clones and drops some. The sample records 75,000 to 85,000 clones, roughly 90% being singletons. Their antigen targets remain unknown. This specimen consisted of PBMCs, obtained from a glioma patient whose treatment included an IDH1 peptide vaccine. These receptors were obtained from a woman aged 50 to 60 with glioma.

The chain links TRBV7-8 to TRBJ2-1, with a tentative D call TRBD2 (6 bases). The CDR3 runs 14 residues. CDR1 and CDR2 (germline): SGHVS, FQNEAQ. The ends were cut back, 2 bases at V and 4 bases at J, with 9 bases in the middle. The CDR3 spells CASSLFGTYNEQFF. The DNA of the CDR3 is TGTGCCAGCAGCTTATTCGGGACTTACAATGAGCAGTTCTTC.

This clone was found a few times. The chain joins TRBV7-9 to TRBJ2-3; D tentatively reads TRBD1 or TRBD2 (6 bases each). This CDR3 is built from 15 residues. Trimming pared 5 bases from V and 6 bases from J, leaving 18 bases between. The germline CDR1 and CDR2 sequences are SEHNR and FQNEAQ (reference sequence). CDR3 DNA sequence: TGTGCCAGCAGCCCACCGGTCAGGGGAGGTGATACGCAGTATTTT. It specifies CASSPPVRGGDTQYF. The full variable domain, rest sourced from reference TRBV7-9 and TRBJ2-3, is DTGVSQNPRHKITKRGQNVTFRCDPISEHNRLYWYRQTLGQGPEFLTYFQNEAQLEKSRLLSDRFSAERPKGSFSTLEIQRTEQGDSAMYLCASSPPVRGGDTQYFGPGTRLTVL.

The CDR3 protein is CASSPPGLSSYEQYF. CDR3 bases: TGTGCCAGCAGCCCCCCAGGGTTAAGCTCCTACGAGCAGTACTTC. The chain recombines TRBV5-4 with TRBJ2-7; tentatively, D is TRBD1 (5 bases). There are 15 residues in the CDR3. The V gene's germline CDR1 is SGHNT and CDR2 YYREEE (reference sequence). The ends were cut back, 4 bases at V and 0 bases at J, with 14 bases in the middle. The whole variable domain, filled in from reference TRBV5-4 and TRBJ2-7, reads ETGVTQSPTHLIKTRGQQVTLRCSSQSGHNTVSWYQQALGQGPQFIFQYYREEENGRGNFPPRFSGLQFPNYSSELNVNALELDDSALYLCASSPPGLSSYEQYFGPGTRLTVT.

The rearrangement links TRBV19 to TRBJ1-5; D not resolved. CDR1 and CDR2 (germline): LNHDA, SQIVND (reference sequence). This CDR3 spans 12 amino acids. Trimming removed 4 bases from V and 6 bases from J, with 7 bases in between. The CDR3, as DNA: TGTGCCAGTAGTACCGCGACTCAGCCCCAGCATTTT. Translating it yields CASSTATQPQHF.

The V gene is TRBV7-9, the J gene TRBJ1-5; D is ambiguous. Germline CDR1 and CDR2: SEHNR and FQNEAQ (reference sequence). This CDR3 is built from 14 residues. Trimming removed 2 bases at V and 3 bases at J, with 8 bases between. The chain's CDR3 is CASSLRHDNQPQHF. The CDR3 DNA reads as TGTGCCAGCAGCTTAAGACACGACAATCAGCCCCAGCATTTT.

The rearrangement joins TRBV2 to TRBJ1-1; tentative D call: TRBD1 (6 bases). CDR1 is SNHLY and CDR2 is FYNNEI in the germline V gene. V lost 1 base to trimming and J lost 2 bases, with 8 bases between them. This CDR3 contains 14 residues. In DNA, the CDR3 is TGTGCCAGCAGTGAAGAACAGGGAAACACTGAAGCTTTCTTT. Amino acids: CASSEEQGNTEAFF.

The chain has TRBV4-1 and TRBJ1-5; no clear D. The V and J ends lost 0 bases and 3 bases respectively, with 12 bases between them. The CDR3 is 16 residues long. The germline CDR1 and CDR2 sequences are MGHRA and YSYEKL. CDR3 loop: CASSQEDHRLNQPQHF. The CDR3 DNA sequence: TGCGCCAGCAGCCAAGAAGACCATAGGCTCAATCAGCCCCAGCATTTT.

V is TRBV5-1 and J is TRBJ2-7; D is ambiguous. CDR1 is SGHRS, CDR2 YFSETQ, per germline. V was cut by 4 bases and J by 1 base, with 6 bases left in between. This CDR3 has 12 amino acids. CDR3 bases: TGCGCCAGCAGCGAACAGTCCTACGAGCAGTACTTC. Its translation is CASSEQSYEQYF.

This rearrangement joins TRBV27 to TRBJ2-7; 7 nucleotides agree with TRBD1. The germline CDR1 and CDR2 sequences are MNHEY and SMNVEV (reference sequence). J gave up 2 bases and V 4 bases, and 8 bases lay outside the gene matches. The CDR3 runs 15 residues. CDR3 protein: CASSSRQGGTYEQYF. The CDR3 coding sequence is TGTGCCAGCAGTTCCAGACAGGGCGGCACCTACGAGCAGTACTTC.

V gene TRBV9 combines with J gene TRBJ2-3; the match to TRBD2 covers 9 bases. The CDR3 totals 16 residues. V lost 4 bases and J lost 3; bases outside the gene matches: 9. Germline V lookup: CDR1 SGDLS, CDR2 YYNGEE. DNA for the CDR3: TGTGCCAGCAGCTCCCGGAGTAGCGGGAGAACAGATACGCAGTATTTT. It translates to CASSSRSSGRTDTQYF.

CDR3 loop: CASGGSGRAGETQYF. The DNA of the CDR3 is TGTGCCAGCGGTGGTAGCGGGAGGGCCGGAGAGACCCAGTACTTC. The chain uses TRBV7-8 and TRBJ2-5; TRBD2 agrees at 11 bases. V trimming: 8 bases; J trimming: 4 bases; junction bases outside the gene matches: 9. The germline CDR1 and CDR2 sequences are SGHVS and FQNEAQ. The CDR3 length is 15 residues.

The chain links TRBV19 to TRBJ2-1, with D hard to call. CDR3 size: 14 residues. From germline, CDR1 is LNHDA and CDR2 SQIVND (reference sequence). V was trimmed by 3 bases and J by 5 bases, leaving 11 bases between them. The CDR3 is CASSILFQNNEQFF. CDR3 in DNA: TGTGCCAGTAGTATCCTTTTCCAGAACAATGAGCAGTTCTTC.

The rearrangement uses TRBV5-1 and TRBJ2-7; 8 nucleotides agree with TRBD1. Looked up from germline, CDR1 is SGHRS and CDR2 is YFSETQ. With 0 bases clipped from V and 3 bases from J, the junction kept 5 bases outside the gene matches. This CDR3 is 15 amino acids long. The CDR3 DNA reads as TGCGCCAGCAGCTTGGGACAGGGGATTTACTACGAGCAGTACTTC. Protein sequence: CASSLGQGIYYEQYF.

This sequence joins TRBV2 and TRBJ2-2, with D possibly matching TRBD2 (6 bases). V dropped 7 bases and J dropped 7 bases, with 22 bases sitting between them. Looked up from germline, CDR1 is SNHLY and CDR2 is FYNNEI. This CDR3 region has 16 residues. CDR3 bases: TGTGCCAGCACCCAATGGGGGGAGACTGGTGGCGGGGAGCTGTTTTTT. Amino acid sequence: CASTQWGETGGGELFF.

The chain is built from TRBV28 and TRBJ1-2; 7 bases match TRBD1. The CDR3 totals 12 residues. CDR1 is MDHEN, CDR2 SYDVKM, per germline. The V gene end was trimmed by 3 bases and the J gene end by 7 bases; junction bases not matched to a gene: 2. The DNA of the CDR3 is TGTGCCAGCAGTTTGAGGGGGCTTGGCTACACCTTC. This translates into CASSLRGLGYTF.